This passage covers 9 T cell receptor beta chains from one sample sequenced in a study of Graves' ophthalmopathy and Graves' hyperthyroidism. Researchers took RNA transcripts and amplified TCR beta CDR3 regions from them. Amplification began with first-round RT-PCR using HTBI primers, then second-round multiplex PCR was performed. MiXCR, run by TCRdb on the multiplex PCR reads, gives a single entry per CDR3 protein. The table has roughly 1.1 million distinct CDR3 sequences, 35% to 40% seen once. The sequenced sample consisted of peripheral blood or thyroid tissue (not recorded which). The receptors originated from an adult man with Graves' hyperthyroidism.

This clonotype was picked up a small number of times. The chain links TRBV30 to TRBJ1-2; a weak D match, TRBD1 (6 bases). This CDR3 is built from 14 residues. V lost 2 bases and J 3 bases, leaving 13 bases between the germline ends. CDR1 GTSNPN and CDR2 SVGIG come from the germline V gene (reference sequence). This chain's CDR3 is CAWSPGGEDYGYTF. CDR3 DNA sequence: TGTGCCTGGAGTCCGGGGGGCGAAGACTATGGCTACACCTTC.

In this sample, this clonotype turned up once. The rearrangement links TRBV12-5 to TRBJ1-2; no firm D call. V was trimmed by 7 bases and J by 8 bases, leaving 8 bases between them. Germline CDR1 is LGHNT and CDR2 is FRNRAP. The CDR3 totals 10 residues. The CDR3: CASADRGYTF. The CDR3 DNA reads TGTGCTAGTGCCGATAGGGGCTACACCTTC.

V gene TRBV20-1 combines with J gene TRBJ1-5; the D is unclear. Trimming stripped 6 bases from V and 0 bases from J, with 12 bases between. This CDR3 is 14 amino acids long. Germline V gene lookup returns CDR1 DFQATT and CDR2 SNEGSKA (reference sequence). The CDR3 reads CSATDHYSNQPQHF. The CDR3 nucleotides are TGCAGTGCAACGGACCATTATAGCAATCAGCCCCAGCATTTT.

The chain links TRBV7-2 to TRBJ1-1; 7 bases align to TRBD1. Germline V gene data show CDR1 as SGHTA and CDR2 as FQGNSA. There are 13 residues in the CDR3. V lost 3 bases to trimming and J lost 7 bases; unmatched junction nucleotides: 5. The CDR3 loop reads CASSFEQGLEAFF. In DNA, the CDR3 is TGTGCCAGCAGCTTCGAACAGGGGCTTGAAGCTTTCTTT.

The V and J genes are TRBV15 and TRBJ1-1, with 7 bases fitting TRBD1. This CDR3 is 13 amino acids long. V dropped 8 bases and J dropped 1; count of bases not matched to a gene: 4. Per the germline V gene, CDR1 is LNHNV and CDR2 is YYDKDF (reference sequence). As DNA, the CDR3 is TGTGCCACCGAGGGGGCCGGGAACACTGAAGCTTTCTTT. It codes for CATEGAGNTEAFF.

This clonotype was observed at least ten times. The chain carries TRBV7-2 and TRBJ1-1, with D hard to call. Trimming took 2 bases from V and 1 from J, leaving 8 bases between them. There are 14 residues in the CDR3. The germline gives CDR1 SGHTA, CDR2 FQGNSA. In DNA, the CDR3 is TGTGCCAGCAGCTTAAGTCGCCCGAACACTGAAGCTTTCTTT. Encoded protein: CASSLSRPNTEAFF.

This clonotype was seen at least ten times. The chain combines TRBV5-1 with TRBJ1-2; no clear D. The CDR3 extends over 15 amino acids. The germline V gene has CDR1 SGHRS and CDR2 YFSETQ. V was cut by 6 bases and J by 5 bases, with 20 bases left in between. This CDR3 is CASTPGPGGGYGYTF. CDR3 nucleotides: TGCGCCAGCACCCCCGGGCCCGGAGGTGGGTATGGCTACACCTTC.

This clonotype was seen a handful of times. The genes are TRBV25-1 and TRBJ2-3; TRBD1 matches at 10 bases. Germline V gene sequence: CDR1 MGHDK, CDR2 SYGVNS. V lost 3 bases and J lost 4; bases outside the gene matches: 19. The CDR3 consists of 20 residues. The CDR3 spells CASSDPGGQGLNGPADTQYF. CDR3 DNA: TGTGCCAGCAGTGACCCAGGGGGACAGGGGCTCAACGGTCCCGCAGATACGCAGTATTTT. Full variable domain (rest looked up from reference TRBV25-1 and TRBJ2-3): EADIYQTPRYLVIGTGKKITLECSQTMGHDKMYWYQQDPGMELHLIHYSYGVNSTEKGDLSSESTVSRIRTEHFPLTLESARPSHTSQYLCASSDPGGQGLNGPADTQYFGPGTRLTVL.

V is TRBV7-9 and J is TRBJ1-1; D is unclear. The CDR3 has 13 amino acids. The V gene lost 2 bases and the J gene lost 6 bases, with 10 bases spanning the gap. From germline, CDR1 is SEHNR and CDR2 FQNEAQ (reference sequence). The CDR3 DNA reads as TGTGCCAGCAGCTTACACCGAACGCCTGAAGCTTTCTTT. This encodes CASSLHRTPEAFF.